This T cell receptor beta chain derives from a study of shared clonotypes between healthy human individuals. Whole-study results and caveats: Only a few donors were included, so the genetic and exposure-history diversity represented was limited.

Data came from immunoSEQ multiplex PCR; TCRdb stores just in-frame clones and leaves some out. The table includes roughly 2.2 million clones, approximately 90% detected once. A word on this clone: Its target is unknown.

This CDR3 has 16 residues. V was clipped by 7 bases and J by 7 bases; unmatched bases: 15. The germline CDR1 and CDR2 sequences are MGHDK and SYGVNS. This clonotype was obtained from a young man in good health. Some clones in this sample may be carry-over from other donors' samples. Sample: naive CD4+ T cells from PBMCs. Subset reported: CD45RA+ positively selected. J is TRBJ2-1 and V is TRBV25-1, with 8 bases identical to TRBD2. CDR3 in DNA: TGTGCCAGCATTGCCGTTTCGAGTGGGACTAGGAATGAGCAGTTCTTC. It yields the protein CASIAVSSGTRNEQFF.